What follows describes a single T cell receptor (beta chain). As yet, its antigen is unknown. The CDR3 loop spans 15 amino acids. Trimming stripped 3 bases from V and 0 bases from J, with 14 bases between. Germline CDR1 and CDR2: DFQATT and SNEGSKA (reference sequence). These data originate in a study of T-cell memory formation after mild COVID-19. Overall study findings and caveats: Cross-reactive memory seemingly joined, as some responding clones were found in pre-infection memory.

TCRdb fed the 5' RACE reads into MiXCR, producing one record per CDR3 protein. This sample has about 350,000 distinct CDR3 sequences, with roughly an eighth found just once. The chain is built from TRBV20-1 and TRBJ1-2, with D possibly being TRBD1 (5 bases). Sequenced input: PBMCs or a T cell subset sorted from them (not recorded which). This clonotype was sampled from a man aged 18 to 29 who had mild COVID-19 (a few samples of this study predate the infection). Cell type and time point are not known. The CDR3, as DNA: TGCAGTGCTAGGGGTGGGGGGTCCGCTAACTATGGCTACACCTTC. Amino acid sequence: CSARGGGSANYGYTF.